The 17 T cell receptor beta chains below all came from one sample that was sequenced in a study of blood T cell repertoires in COVID-19. TCRdb's table, derived via immunoSEQ multiplex PCR, lists solely in-frame clones and lacks some. The sample consists of approximately 76,000 clones, approximately 80% of them appearing once. The specimen sequenced was peripheral blood. The receptors originated from a woman aged 55-69 years with acute or convalescent COVID-19.

This chain joins TRBV6-5 and TRBJ1-5, with D unclear. V was clipped by 6 bases and J by 2 bases, with 8 bases between them. Germline V gene lookup returns CDR1 MNHEY and CDR2 SVGAGI. The CDR3 has 13 amino acids. In DNA form, the CDR3 reads TGTGCCAGCAGGCACAGAGGCAATCAGCCCCAGCATTTT. It translates to CASRHRGNQPQHF.

The chain uses TRBV27 and TRBJ1-2; 7 bases are a match to TRBD1. Germline V gene lookup returns CDR1 MNHEY and CDR2 SMNVEV (reference sequence). The length of the CDR3 is 13 residues. V lost 3 bases to trimming and J lost 6 bases; unmatched junction nucleotides: 4. This CDR3 is CASSFGQGDGYTF. DNA for the CDR3: TGTGCCAGCAGTTTTGGGCAGGGGGATGGCTACACCTTC.

The rearrangement uses TRBV11-2 and TRBJ2-2; D not certain. The CDR3 consists of 15 residues. Germline CDR1 is SGHAT and CDR2 is FQNNGV. The V and J ends lost 1 base and 1 base respectively, with 7 bases between them. CDR3 bases: TGTGCCAGCAGCTTAGCCAGGCAGAACACCGGGGAGCTGTTTTTT. It is translated as CASSLARQNTGELFF.

J is TRBJ1-5 and V is TRBV19, with 7 bases identical to TRBD1. CDR1 and CDR2 (germline): LNHDA, SQIVND (reference sequence). CDR3 length: 15 amino acids. V was pared by 3 bases and J by 5 bases, with 7 bases of the junction left unmatched. DNA of the CDR3: TGTGCCAGTAGTATCAGGACAGGAGGGGATCAGCCCCAGCATTTT. Translated: CASSIRTGGDQPQHF.

This clone was recorded once. The chain couples TRBV12-3 or TRBV12-4 to TRBJ1-4; D unresolved. The length of the CDR3 is 12 residues. Trimming pared 3 bases from V and 7 bases from J, leaving 6 bases between. The CDR3: CASSLKSEKLFF. CDR3 sequence (DNA): TGTGCCAGCAGTTTGAAGAGTGAAAAACTGTTTTTT.

The gene calls are TRBV11-2 and TRBJ2-7, with D uncertain. This CDR3 contains 14 residues. V lost 4 bases and J lost 0, with 10 bases in between. In germline, CDR1 is SGHAT, CDR2 FQNNGV. In nucleotides, the CDR3 is TGTGCCAGCAGCTCTGACAAGGACTCCTACGAGCAGTACTTC. Its protein product is CASSSDKDSYEQYF.

This chain uses TRBV19 with TRBJ2-2; 8 bases fit TRBD1. CDR1 is LNHDA and CDR2 is SQIVND in the germline V gene (reference sequence). Trimming at V came to 6 bases and at J to 5 bases, leaving 5 bases not matched to a gene. This CDR3 is 14 amino acids long. In DNA, the CDR3 is TGTGCCAGTAGCGACGACAGGGGAACCGGGGAGCTGTTTTTT. Protein product: CASSDDRGTGELFF.

The chain couples TRBV15 to TRBJ2-7; a weak D match, TRBD1 (6 bases). Germline V CDR1 and CDR2: LNHNV, YYDKDF (reference sequence). The CDR3 contains 14 residues. Trimming removed 0 bases at V and 1 base at J, with 7 bases between. CDR3 region: CATSREGASYEQYF. CDR3 bases: TGTGCCACCAGCAGAGAGGGGGCTTCCTACGAGCAGTACTTC.

V is TRBV7-6 and J is TRBJ1-1; D perhaps matches TRBD1 (5 bases). The V end was cut by 5 bases, the J end by 1 base, with 17 bases between. This CDR3 contains 16 residues. CDR1 is SGHVS, CDR2 FNYEAQ, per germline. The CDR3 loop is CASSRPSGVPNTEAFF. The CDR3 nucleotides are TGTGCCAGCAGCCGACCTTCGGGGGTCCCGAACACTGAAGCTTTCTTT.

The CDR3, as DNA: TGCGCCAGCAGCTCCCAGACTAGCGGGGGGCTTCCCTCCTACAATGAGCAGTTCTTC. It translates to CASSSQTSGGLPSYNEQFF. The rearrangement joins TRBV5-1 to TRBJ2-1, with 13 bases matching TRBD2. The CDR3 has 19 amino acids. Germline values: CDR1 SGHRS, CDR2 YFSETQ. The ends lost 3 bases at V and 0 bases at J; junction bases unmatched: 9.

This clone appeared a few times. The chain links TRBV2 to TRBJ1-5; no clear D. This CDR3 region has 11 residues. V was pared by 4 bases and J by 9 bases, with 7 bases between. Germline V CDR1 and CDR2: SNHLY, FYNNEI. The CDR3, as DNA: TGTGCCAGCAGTGGGCCCCCGCCCCAGCATTTT. Amino acid sequence: CASSGPPPQHF.

The J gene is TRBJ1-1, the V gene TRBV4-1, with D perhaps TRBD1 (6 bases). V lost 8 bases and J lost 7, with 20 bases in between. Germline V gives CDR1 MGHRA, CDR2 YSYEKL. The CDR3 is 14 residues long. Here the CDR3 DNA reads TGCGCCAGCGCCATTTCACAGGGAAGTGGTGAAGCTTTCTTT. This translates into CASAISQGSGEAFF.

V and J are TRBV5-1 and TRBJ1-3; D call uncertain. The CDR3 contains 15 residues. Per the germline V gene, CDR1 is SGHRS and CDR2 is YFSETQ. V dropped 0 bases and J dropped 0 bases, with 7 bases sitting between them. This CDR3 is CASSLDTASGNTIYF. The CDR3 DNA sequence: TGCGCCAGCAGCTTGGACACAGCCTCTGGAAACACCATATATTTT.

This chain connects TRBV6-5 to TRBJ1-6; 11 bases map to TRBD1. Per the germline V gene, CDR1 is MNHEY and CDR2 is SVGAGI. CDR3 size: 14 residues. Trimming at V came to 6 bases and at J to 9 bases, leaving 4 bases not matched to a gene. CDR3 region: CASSRGTGGSPLHF. Written as DNA, the CDR3 is TGTGCCAGCAGCCGCGGGACAGGGGGTTCACCCCTCCACTTT.

This clone showed up just a few times. The chain combines TRBV3-1 (or the pseudogene TRBV3-2) with TRBJ2-1; 10 bases fit TRBD2. The V gene's germline CDR1 is LGHDT and CDR2 YNNKEL (reference sequence). The CDR3 length is 14 residues. V gave up 6 bases and J gave up 5 bases; unmatched junction bases: 4. CDR3 in DNA: TGTGCCAGCAGTCAACTAGCGGGGCACAATGAGCAGTTCTTC. It codes for CASSQLAGHNEQFF.

The chain links TRBV19 to TRBJ1-1, with D maybe TRBD1 (5 bases). V was trimmed by 2 bases and J by 0 bases, leaving 19 bases between them. The CDR3 loop spans 18 amino acids. Germline CDR1 LNHDA, CDR2 SQIVND (reference sequence). The CDR3 loop reads CASSIQGGGGRMNTEAFF. In DNA form, the CDR3 reads TGTGCCAGTAGTATACAGGGTGGCGGGGGTAGGATGAACACTGAAGCTTTCTTT.

This chain joins TRBV2 and TRBJ2-2; 14 bases are a match to TRBD2. V shed 4 bases and J 6 bases; nucleotides not matched to a gene: 4. The CDR3 spans 16 residues. Germline values: CDR1 SNHLY, CDR2 FYNNEI. CDR3 in amino acids: CASSVRTSGGSGELFF. CDR3 in DNA: TGTGCCAGCAGTGTTCGGACTAGCGGGGGGTCCGGGGAGCTGTTTTTT.